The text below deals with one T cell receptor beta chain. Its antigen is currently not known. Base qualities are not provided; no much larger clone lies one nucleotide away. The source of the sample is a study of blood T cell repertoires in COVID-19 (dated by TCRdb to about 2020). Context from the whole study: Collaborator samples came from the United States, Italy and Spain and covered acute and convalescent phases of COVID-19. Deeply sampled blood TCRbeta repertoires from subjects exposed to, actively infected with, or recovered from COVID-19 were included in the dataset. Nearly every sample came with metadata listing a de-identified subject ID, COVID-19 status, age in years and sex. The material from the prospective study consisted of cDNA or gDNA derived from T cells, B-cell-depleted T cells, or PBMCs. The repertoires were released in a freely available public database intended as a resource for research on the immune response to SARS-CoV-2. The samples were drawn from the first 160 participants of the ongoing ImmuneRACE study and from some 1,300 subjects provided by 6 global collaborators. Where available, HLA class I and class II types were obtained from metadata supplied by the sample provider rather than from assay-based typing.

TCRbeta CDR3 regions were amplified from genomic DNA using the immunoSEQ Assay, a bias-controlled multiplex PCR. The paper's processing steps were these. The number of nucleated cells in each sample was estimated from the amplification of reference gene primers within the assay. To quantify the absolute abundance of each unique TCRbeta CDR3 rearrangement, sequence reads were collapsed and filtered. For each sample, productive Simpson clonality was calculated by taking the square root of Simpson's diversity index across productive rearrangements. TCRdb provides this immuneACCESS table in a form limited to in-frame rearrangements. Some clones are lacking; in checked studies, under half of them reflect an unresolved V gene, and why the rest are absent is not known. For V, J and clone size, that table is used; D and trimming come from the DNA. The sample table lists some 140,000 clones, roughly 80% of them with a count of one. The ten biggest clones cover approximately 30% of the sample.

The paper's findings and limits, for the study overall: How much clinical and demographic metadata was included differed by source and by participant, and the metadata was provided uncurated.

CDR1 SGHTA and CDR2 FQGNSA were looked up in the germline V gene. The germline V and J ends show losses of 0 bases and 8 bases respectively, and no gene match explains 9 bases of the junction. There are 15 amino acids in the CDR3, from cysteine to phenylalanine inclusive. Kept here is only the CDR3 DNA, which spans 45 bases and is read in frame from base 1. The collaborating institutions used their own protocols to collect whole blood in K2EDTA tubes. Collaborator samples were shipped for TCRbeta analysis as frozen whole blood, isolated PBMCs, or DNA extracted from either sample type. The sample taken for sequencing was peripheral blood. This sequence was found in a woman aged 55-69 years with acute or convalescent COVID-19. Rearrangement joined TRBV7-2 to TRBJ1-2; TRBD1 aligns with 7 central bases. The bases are TGTGCCAGCAGCTTAGCAACGGGACAGTTAGACGGCTACACCTTC. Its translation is CASSLATGQLDGYTF.